These 31 T cell receptor beta chains share one sample of origin, sequenced in a study of blood T cell repertoires in COVID-19 (dated by TCRdb to the early 2020s). The protocol used for the library was the immunoSEQ multiplex PCR assay. In TCRdb, the immuneACCESS table is reduced to in-frame sequences with V and J assigned. These tables do not hold every clone; where another copy was compared, an unresolved V gene accounts for under half, and the others remain unexplained. For this sample the table gives about 400,000 clones, of which around nine tenths were detected only once. The ten largest make up about 1.7% of the sample. Sequencing was carried out using PBMCs or T cells enriched from blood (not recorded which). Source of these receptors: a woman in her twenties or thirties who had recovered from COVID-19.

The genes are TRBV11-2 and TRBJ1-1; D is undetermined. Trimming left V 1 base short and J 3 bases short, with 6 bases between. The germline V gene has CDR1 SGHAT and CDR2 FQNNGV. The CDR3 runs 13 residues. CDR3 DNA: TGTGCCAGCAGCTTAGTTCGGTACACTGAAGCTTTCTTT. Translation gives CASSLVRYTEAFF.

This clone has just one count. V is TRBV10-3 and J is TRBJ2-1; tentatively, D is TRBD2 (6 bases). Germline V gene data show CDR1 as ENHRY and CDR2 as SYGVKD. CDR3 length: 15 residues. Trimming took off 5 bases at V and 1 base at J, with 12 bases between the two ends. CDR3 sequence: CAISQGLASYNEQFF. As DNA, the CDR3 is TGTGCCATCAGTCAGGGACTTGCTTCCTACAATGAGCAGTTCTTC.

The chain couples TRBV9 to TRBJ1-2, with TRBD1 matching 7 bases. V was clipped by 5 bases and J by 1 base; unmatched bases: 8. The V gene's germline CDR1 is SGDLS and CDR2 YYNGEE. The CDR3 is 15 residues long. This CDR3 is CASSPKGAYNYGYTF. Here the CDR3 DNA reads TGTGCCAGCAGTCCTAAGGGGGCCTATAACTATGGCTACACCTTC. The full variable domain, rest sourced from reference TRBV9 and TRBJ1-2, is DSGVTQTPKHLITATGQRVTLRCSPRSGDLSVYWYQQSLDQGLQFLIQYYNGEERAKGNILERFSAQQFPDLHSELNLSSLELGDSALYFCASSPKGAYNYGYTFGSGTRLTVV.

The V call is TRBV18, the J call TRBJ2-5, with 7 nucleotides matching TRBD1. This CDR3 has 13 residues. The germline V gene has CDR1 KGHSH and CDR2 LQKENI. J lost 2 bases, V lost 8 bases, and 5 bases had no gene match. The CDR3 DNA reads TGTGCCAGCGTTTCGGGACAGCAAGAGACCCAGTACTTC. This translates into CASVSGQQETQYF.

This clone appeared a few times. V is TRBV16 and J is TRBJ1-1, with 11 bases identical to TRBD1. In germline, CDR1 is KGHSY, CDR2 FQNENV. Trimming at V came to 1 base and at J to 4 bases, leaving 8 bases not matched to a gene. The CDR3 runs 17 residues. DNA for the CDR3: TGTGCCAGCAGCCAATTGGGATACGGGACAGGGGGCACTGAAGCTTTCTTT. Translated, it gives CASSQLGYGTGGTEAFF.

The rearrangement uses TRBV2 and TRBJ2-5; TRBD2 matches 11 bases. The CDR3 consists of 15 residues. Germline loops: CDR1 SNHLY, CDR2 FYNNEI. J was trimmed by 4 bases and V by 10 bases; bases with no gene match: 11. The CDR3 DNA follows: TGTGCCACCCTTATAGCGGGGGGGAATGGAGAGACCCAGTACTTC. Protein product: CATLIAGGNGETQYF. Full variable domain (outside the CDR3, taken from reference TRBV2 and TRBJ2-5): EPEVTQTPSHQVTQMGQEVILRCVPISNHLYFYWYRQILGQKVEFLVSFYNNEISEKSEIFDDQFSVERPDGSNFTLKIRSTKLEDSAMYFCATLIAGGNGETQYFGPGTRLLVL.

Points on this clone: This sample also contains other DNA sequences that code for the same CDR3. V is TRBV12-3 or TRBV12-4 and J is TRBJ1-1; a weak D match, TRBD1 (5 bases). This CDR3 region has 12 residues. The V end lost 6 bases, the J end lost 5 bases, and 10 bases lay between the germline ends. CDR3 sequence reads: CASSLRVTEAFF. CDR3 DNA: TGTGCCAGCAGCCTCAGGGTTACTGAAGCTTTCTTT.

This sequence joins TRBV30 and TRBJ2-5; D ambiguous. V lost 0 bases and J lost 1, with 6 bases in between. The CDR3 has 13 residues. Germline-derived CDR1 and CDR2 are GTSNPN and SVGIG (reference sequence). The CDR3: CAWSVPVQETQYF. The CDR3 DNA follows: TGTGCCTGGAGTGTACCAGTCCAAGAGACCCAGTACTTC.

The V gene is TRBV10-1, the J gene TRBJ2-7; 9 bases map to TRBD1. This CDR3 spans 16 amino acids. From germline, CDR1 is WNHNN and CDR2 SYGVQD (reference sequence). Losses at the gene ends were 4 bases for V and 2 bases for J; bases not matched to a gene: 9. CDR3 in amino acids: CASSAENGTGPYEQYF. CDR3 DNA sequence: TGCGCCAGCAGTGCCGAGAATGGGACAGGGCCCTACGAGCAGTACTTC.

The chain is built from TRBV6-5 and TRBJ1-5, with unresolved D. The CDR3 is made up of 13 amino acids. Looked up from germline, CDR1 is MNHEY and CDR2 is SVGAGI. The V end lost 6 bases, the J end lost 7 bases, and 13 bases lay between the germline ends. The CDR3 protein is CASRPNKRQPQHF. The CDR3 nucleotides read TGTGCCAGCAGACCGAATAAGCGGCAGCCCCAGCATTTT.

The rearrangement joins TRBV4-2 to TRBJ1-2; 8 nucleotides agree with TRBD1. The germline V gene has CDR1 LGHNA and CDR2 YNFKEQ. Germline trimming cut 3 bases from V and 6 bases from J; bases unmatched to any gene: 9. This CDR3 is 15 amino acids long. The CDR3 here is CASSQGPDRADGYTF. In DNA form, the CDR3 reads TGTGCCAGCAGCCAGGGCCCGGACAGGGCGGATGGCTACACCTTC.

The chain couples TRBV5-4 to TRBJ2-1, with 10 bases aligning to TRBD1. The CDR3 has 15 residues. Germline-derived CDR1 and CDR2 are SGHNT and YYREEE (reference sequence). With V trimmed by 4 bases and J by 8 bases, 9 bases remained unmatched. CDR3 coding DNA: TGTGCCAGCAGCCTCTCAGACAGGGGGCAAGATGAGCAGTTCTTC. It is translated as CASSLSDRGQDEQFF. Full variable domain (rest looked up from reference TRBV5-4 and TRBJ2-1): ETGVTQSPTHLIKTRGQQVTLRCSSQSGHNTVSWYQQALGQGPQFIFQYYREEENGRGNFPPRFSGLQFPNYSSELNVNALELDDSALYLCASSLSDRGQDEQFFGPGTRLTVL.

The chain links TRBV29-1 to TRBJ2-7; D uncertain. Germline V CDR1 and CDR2: SQVTM, ANQGSEA. V shed 6 bases and J shed 1 base, with 10 bases lying between them. CDR3 size: 12 residues. The CDR3 DNA reads TGCAGCGTAGGCGGCAGTTCCTACGAGCAGTACTTC. Its translation is CSVGGSSYEQYF.

The gene calls are TRBV30 and TRBJ1-2; D is perhaps TRBD1 (6 bases). V gave up 1 base and J gave up 4 bases, with 19 bases separating them. Per germline, CDR1 GTSNPN and CDR2 SVGIG (reference sequence). The CDR3 covers 16 residues. CDR3 protein: CAWSETRRGARYGYTF. The DNA for the CDR3 is TGTGCCTGGAGTGAGACCCGCCGGGGGGCACGCTATGGCTACACCTTC.

The CDR3 nucleotides read TGTGCCGCCCGGGACAGGGGACGAGATGGCTACACCTTC. It encodes CAARDRGRDGYTF. The chain has TRBV27 and TRBJ1-2, with 10 nucleotides matching TRBD1. The CDR3 consists of 13 residues. After removal of 11 bases from V and 6 bases from J, the junction contained 9 bases not matched to a gene. Germline CDR1 and CDR2: MNHEY and SMNVEV (reference sequence).

The chain carries TRBV25-1 and TRBJ2-7, with 8 bases matching TRBD1. V lost 2 bases to trimming and J lost 7 bases; unmatched junction nucleotides: 7. This CDR3 has 14 amino acids. Germline loops: CDR1 MGHDK, CDR2 SYGVNS. For the CDR3, the DNA is TGTGCCAGCAGTGAAGGGTCAGGGGGCTGGGAGCAGTACTTC. Its protein product is CASSEGSGGWEQYF.

The chain has TRBV5-1 and TRBJ2-1; 7 nucleotides line up with TRBD2. CDR3 length: 15 amino acids. V dropped 4 bases and J dropped 7; count of bases not matched to a gene: 11. Germline V gives CDR1 SGHRS, CDR2 YFSETQ. The CDR3 DNA follows: TGCGCCAGCAGCAAGGGGACTACTGTGGGGAATGAGCAGTTCTTC. Translated: CASSKGTTVGNEQFF.

In its sample, this clone was seen a few times. The gene calls are TRBV5-6 and TRBJ2-2; D ambiguous. Germline loops: CDR1 SGHDT, CDR2 YYEEEE. The V end was cut by 0 bases, the J end by 4 bases, with 4 bases between. The CDR3 loop spans 13 amino acids. The CDR3 DNA sequence: TGTGCCAGCAGCTTGGTCGGCACCGGGGAGCTGTTTTTT. Protein product: CASSLVGTGELFF.

The rearrangement links TRBV3-1 (or the pseudogene TRBV3-2) to TRBJ1-6; possible D gene TRBD1, 6 bases. The CDR3 totals 14 residues. Germline CDR1 reads LGHDT; CDR2 reads YNNKEL (reference sequence). Trimming took 1 base from V and 6 from J, leaving 7 bases between them. This chain's CDR3 is CASSQGQVNSPLHF. DNA of the CDR3: TGTGCCAGCAGCCAAGGACAGGTTAATTCACCCCTCCACTTT.

The genes are TRBV28 and TRBJ2-3; D is unclear. CDR1 MDHEN and CDR2 SYDVKM come from the germline V gene. V was trimmed by 5 bases and J by 1 base, leaving 4 bases between them. The CDR3 spans 12 residues. CDR3 sequence: CASSPGTDTQYF. In DNA form, the CDR3 reads TGTGCCAGCAGTCCAGGCACAGATACGCAGTATTTT.

The gene calls are TRBV5-5 and TRBJ1-4; D uncertain. CDR1 is SGHKS, CDR2 YYEKEE, per germline (reference sequence). The CDR3 has 14 residues. Trimming pared 1 base from V and 8 bases from J, leaving 12 bases between. CDR3: CASSLFRGLEKLFF. CDR3 in DNA: TGTGCCAGCAGCTTGTTTAGAGGGCTCGAAAAACTGTTTTTT.

The V call is TRBV6-5, the J call TRBJ1-5; 9 nucleotides line up with TRBD1. Per the germline V gene, CDR1 is MNHEY and CDR2 is SVGAGI. Trimming cost V 1 base and J 3 bases; bases outside gene matches: 1. This CDR3 has 15 amino acids. CDR3 loop: CASSYWTGVNQPQHF. The CDR3 DNA follows: TGTGCCAGCAGTTACTGGACAGGGGTCAATCAGCCCCAGCATTTT.

This clone showed up just once. The CDR3 DNA follows: TGTGCCAGCTCGAGAGAGGGGACAGGGGTTTTTGGTGAAGCTTTCTTT. Protein sequence: CASSREGTGVFGEAFF. The rearrangement joins TRBV18 to TRBJ1-1; 10 nucleotides line up with TRBD1. This CDR3 is 16 amino acids long. J gave up 7 bases and V 6 bases, and 14 bases lay outside the gene matches. Looked up from germline, CDR1 is KGHSH and CDR2 is LQKENI.

The J gene is TRBJ1-2, the V gene TRBV14; D remains ambiguous. V was pared by 0 bases and J by 6 bases, with 17 bases between. Per germline, CDR1 SGHDN and CDR2 FVKESK. CDR3 length: 16 amino acids. DNA for the CDR3: TGTGCCAGCAGCCAAGATGGTCTATCTGCGCGGGATGGCTACACCTTC. Translation gives CASSQDGLSARDGYTF.

The V gene is TRBV5-6, the J gene TRBJ2-3; weak D call: TRBD1 (5 bases). Trimming stripped 4 bases from V and 1 base from J, with 19 bases between. This CDR3 spans 17 amino acids. CDR1 and CDR2 (germline): SGHDT, YYEEEE. CDR3 nucleotides: TGTGCCAGCAGCGGGGCTTTTACTTCCCTAGGCACAGATACGCAGTATTTT. Protein product: CASSGAFTSLGTDTQYF.

The chain recombines TRBV10-3 with TRBJ2-3, with a possible D match to TRBD1 (5 bases). From germline, CDR1 is ENHRY and CDR2 SYGVKD. This CDR3 is 14 amino acids long. Between the trimmed V and J ends, which lost 9 bases and 0 bases, there was a span of 13 bases. The CDR3 bases are TGTGCCATTATGACAGCCTCTAGCACAGATACGCAGTATTTT. It yields the protein CAIMTASSTDTQYF.

V usage is TRBV2 and J usage is TRBJ1-1; tentatively, D is TRBD1 (6 bases). Germline CDR1 is SNHLY and CDR2 is FYNNEI. The CDR3 totals 12 residues. Trimming removed 3 bases at V and 9 bases at J, with 11 bases between. CDR3 DNA: TGTGCCAGCAGTGATTGGCAGGGGAAAGCTTTCTTT. This translates into CASSDWQGKAFF.

The chain joins TRBV5-6 to TRBJ1-6; no clear D gene. The CDR3 covers 19 residues. V lost 0 bases and J 9 bases, leaving 25 bases between the germline ends. Germline CDR1 and CDR2: SGHDT and YYEEEE. The CDR3 reads CASSLGRRGRDLISSPLHF. The CDR3, as DNA: TGTGCCAGCAGCTTGGGGCGGCGAGGGAGGGATCTAATCAGTTCACCCCTCCACTTT.

This rearrangement joins TRBV7-3 to TRBJ2-1; tentatively, D is TRBD2 (6 bases). CDR1 is SGHTA, CDR2 FQGTGA, per germline. Trimming cost V 2 bases and J 4 bases, with 9 bases left between them. The CDR3 spans 14 residues. Written as DNA, the CDR3 is TGTGCCAGCAGCTTAGGGACTGGTTACAATGAGCAGTTCTTC. This encodes CASSLGTGYNEQFF.

J is TRBJ1-2 and V is TRBV2, with D possibly being TRBD1 (5 bases). Germline V lookup: CDR1 SNHLY, CDR2 FYNNEI. CDR3 length: 14 amino acids. The V end was cut by 3 bases, the J end by 6 bases, with 14 bases between. The CDR3 nucleotides read TGTGCCAGCAGTGAGCGGGGGGAGGTGGATGGCTACACCTTC. Translating it yields CASSERGEVDGYTF.

The table lists this clone with many counts. This chain connects TRBV6-4 to TRBJ2-2; D is unclear. V lost 0 bases and J 4 bases, leaving 3 bases between the germline ends. Germline CDR1 and CDR2: MRHNA and SNTAGT. The CDR3 runs 13 residues. For the CDR3, the DNA is TGTGCCAGCAGTGACTCAGCCACCGGGGAGCTGTTTTTT. Translated, it gives CASSDSATGELFF.